This T cell receptor beta chain was profiled in a study of OX40 agonist ivuxolimab in advanced cancers. Using immunoSEQ multiplex PCR, the repertoire was profiled, and TCRdb retains in-frame clones only, with some absent. Among about 55,000 clones listed, about 88% were seen once. The TCR sequence derives from an adult with an advanced solid tumor such as melanoma, head and neck, liver or kidney cancer. Material: CD4+ or CD8+ T cells sorted from blood, obtained in a trial of the OX40 agonist ivuxolimab.

CDR3 amino acids: CASSRETSGSFYEQFF. DNA of the CDR3: TGCGCCAGCAGCCGAGAGACTAGCGGGAGCTTCTATGAGCAGTTCTTC. The V gene is TRBV4-3, the J gene TRBJ2-1; 12 bases map to TRBD2. With V trimmed by 4 bases and J by 8 bases, 9 bases remained unmatched. Germline values: CDR1 LGHNA, CDR2 YSLEER. The CDR3 is 16 amino acids.